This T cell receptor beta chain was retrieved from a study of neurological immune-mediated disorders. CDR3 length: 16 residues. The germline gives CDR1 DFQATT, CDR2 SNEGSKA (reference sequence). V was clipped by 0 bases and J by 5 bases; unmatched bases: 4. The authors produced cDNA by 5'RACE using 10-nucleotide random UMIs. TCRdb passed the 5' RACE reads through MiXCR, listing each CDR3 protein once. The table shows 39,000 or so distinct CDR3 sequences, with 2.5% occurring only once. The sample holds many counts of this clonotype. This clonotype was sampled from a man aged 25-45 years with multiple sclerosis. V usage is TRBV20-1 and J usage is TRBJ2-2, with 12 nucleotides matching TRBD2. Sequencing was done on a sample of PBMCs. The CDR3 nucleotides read TGCAGTGCTAGAGATATAACTAGCGGGGGGACCGGGGAGCTGTTTTTT. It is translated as CSARDITSGGTGELFF.